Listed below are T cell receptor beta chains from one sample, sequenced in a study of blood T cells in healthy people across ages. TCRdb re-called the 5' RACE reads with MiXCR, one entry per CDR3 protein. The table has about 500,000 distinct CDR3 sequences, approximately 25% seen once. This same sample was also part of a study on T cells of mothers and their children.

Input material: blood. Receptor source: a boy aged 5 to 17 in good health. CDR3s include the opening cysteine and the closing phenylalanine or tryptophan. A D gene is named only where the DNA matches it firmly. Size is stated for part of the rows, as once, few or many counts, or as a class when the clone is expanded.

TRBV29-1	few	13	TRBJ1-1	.	TGCAGCGTTGTGGGGGGGAGGAACACTGAAGCTTTCTTT	CSVVGGRNTEAFF
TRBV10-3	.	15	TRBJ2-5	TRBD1	TGTGCCATCAGTCGGGACAGATCGGGTGCAGAGACCCAGTACTTC	CAISRDRSGAETQYF
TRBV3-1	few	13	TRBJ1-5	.	TGTGCCAGCAGCCCGCGGGCATTTCAGCCCCAGCATTTT	CASSPRAFQPQHF
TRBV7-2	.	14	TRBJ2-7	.	TGTGCCAGCAGCGGACGGTTGGGATCGGACGAGCAGTACTTC	CASSGRLGSDEQYF
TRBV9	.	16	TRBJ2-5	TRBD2	TGTGCCAGCAGCGTCAGTCCGGCTAGCGGACAAGAGACCCAGTACTTC	CASSVSPASGQETQYF
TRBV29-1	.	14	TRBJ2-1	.	TGCAGCGTTGAAGGACCTTCACCCGGGAATGAGCAGTTCTTC	CSVEGPSPGNEQFF
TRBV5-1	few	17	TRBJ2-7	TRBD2	TGCGCCAGCAGCATCCCGACTAGCGGGAGGGGAGCCTACGAGCAGTACTTC	CASSIPTSGRGAYEQYF
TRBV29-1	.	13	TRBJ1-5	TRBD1	TGCAGCGTTTCTTCGACAGGGGAACAGCCCCAGCATTTT	CSVSSTGEQPQHF
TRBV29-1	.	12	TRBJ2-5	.	TGCAGCGTTGAAAAGGGGGGGGAGACCCAGTACTTC	CSVEKGGETQYF
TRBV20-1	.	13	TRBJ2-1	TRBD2	TGCAGTGCTGACCGGGAGGCCCACAATGAGCAGTTCTTC	CSADREAHNEQFF
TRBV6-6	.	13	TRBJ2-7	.	TGTGCCAGCAGTTATTCCAGGGCGCACGAGCAGTACTTC	CASSYSRAHEQYF
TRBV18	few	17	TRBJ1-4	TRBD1	TGTGCCAGCCAACCGGACAGGGGGAGAACAACTAATGAAAAACTGTTTTTT	CASQPDRGRTTNEKLFF
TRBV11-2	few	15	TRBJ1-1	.	TGTGCCAGCAGCCCGAGGGGCGGGGGAGGTACTGAAGCTTTCTTT	CASSPRGGGGTEAFF
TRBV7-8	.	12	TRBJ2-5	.	TGTGCCAGCAGCCCCCCCGTTGGGACCCAGTACTTC	CASSPPVGTQYF
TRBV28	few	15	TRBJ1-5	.	TGTGCCAGCAGTGACGGTGGGTATAGCAATCAGCCCCAGCATTTT	CASSDGGYSNQPQHF
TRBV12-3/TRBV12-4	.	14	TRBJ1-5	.	TGTGCCAGCAGTTTAGGGGACTTCTATCAGCCCCAGCATTTT	CASSLGDFYQPQHF
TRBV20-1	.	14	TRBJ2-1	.	TGCAGTGCGGAGGGACTGGAGTCCTACAATGAGCAGTTCTTC	CSAEGLESYNEQFF
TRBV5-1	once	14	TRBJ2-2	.	TGCGCCAGCAGAACGGACAGTAAGGGCGGGGAGCTGTTTTTT	CASRTDSKGGELFF
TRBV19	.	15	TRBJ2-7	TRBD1	TGTGCCAGTAGTATTGGTACAGGGGGCCCCTACGAGCAGTACTTC	CASSIGTGGPYEQYF
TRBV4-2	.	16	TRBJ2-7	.	TGTGCCAGCAGCCAAGACATTCGGGAGACCTACTACGAGCAGTACTTC	CASSQDIRETYYEQYF
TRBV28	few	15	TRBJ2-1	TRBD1	TGTGCCAGCAGTTTAGGACAGGAGTTTTACGGTGAGCAGTTCTTC	CASSLGQEFYGEQFF
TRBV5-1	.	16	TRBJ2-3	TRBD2	TGCGCCAGCAGCCCGAGGACTAGCGGGGGTGGGAATACGCAGTATTTT	CASSPRTSGGGNTQYF
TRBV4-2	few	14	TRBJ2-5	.	TGTGCCAGCAGAGGGGCTAGCTTAAAAGAGACCCAGTACTTC	CASRGASLKETQYF
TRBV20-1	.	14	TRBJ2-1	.	TGCAGTGCTAGAGACTGGGGGGCTCACAATGAGCAGTTCTTC	CSARDWGAHNEQFF
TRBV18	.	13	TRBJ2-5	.	TGTGCCAGCTCACGGACAGCACAAGAGACCCAGTACTTC	CASSRTAQETQYF
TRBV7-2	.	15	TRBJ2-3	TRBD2	TGTGCCAGCAGCTCTAAGCGGGGTTACACAGATACGCAGTATTTT	CASSSKRGYTDTQYF
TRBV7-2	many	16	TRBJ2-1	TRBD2	TGTGCCAGCAGCGGGGGGGCGGGGGGCACCTACAATGAGCAGTTCTTC	CASSGGAGGTYNEQFF
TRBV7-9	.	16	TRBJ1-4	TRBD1	TGTGCCAGCAGCTTTCCGACAGGGGGTGTTAATGAAAAACTGTTTTTT	CASSFPTGGVNEKLFF
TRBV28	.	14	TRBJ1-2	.	TGTGCCAGCAGTTCGGTTCGACAGAACTGTGGCTACACCTTC	CASSSVRQNCGYTF
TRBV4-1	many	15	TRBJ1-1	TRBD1	TGCGCCAGCAGCCATTTCCCGGGACAGGGGACTGAAGCTTTCTTT	CASSHFPGQGTEAFF